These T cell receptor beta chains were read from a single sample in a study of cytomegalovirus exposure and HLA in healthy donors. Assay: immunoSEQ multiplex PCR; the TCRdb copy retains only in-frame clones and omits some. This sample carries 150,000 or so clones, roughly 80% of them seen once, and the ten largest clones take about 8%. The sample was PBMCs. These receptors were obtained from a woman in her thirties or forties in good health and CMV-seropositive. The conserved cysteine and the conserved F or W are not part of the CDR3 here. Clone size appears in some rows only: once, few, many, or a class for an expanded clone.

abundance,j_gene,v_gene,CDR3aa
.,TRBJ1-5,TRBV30,AWRPRGSNQPQH
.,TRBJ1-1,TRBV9,ASSSLGGHTEAF
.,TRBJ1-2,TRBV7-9,ASTPGQGGNYGYT
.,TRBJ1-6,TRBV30,AWSEDSNSPLH
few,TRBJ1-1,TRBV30,AWSVSVNTEAF
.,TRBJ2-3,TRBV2,ASTLSGKSTDTQY
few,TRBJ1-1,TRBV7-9,SSSPLWTGLMNTEAF
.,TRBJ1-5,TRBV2,ASSPRTGRGNNQPQH
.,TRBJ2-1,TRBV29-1,SVGAGHNEQF
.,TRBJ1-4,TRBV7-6,ASSLGRAVDEKLF
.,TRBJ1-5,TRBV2,ASRLDISNQPQH
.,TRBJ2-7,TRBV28,ASRAGGEQY
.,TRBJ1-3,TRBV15,ATSRGDRGGTIY
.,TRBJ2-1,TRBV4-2,ASSQELVLAGDNEQF
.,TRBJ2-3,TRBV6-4,ASSDSGGSSTDTQY
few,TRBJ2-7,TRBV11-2,ASSLVGLQNTYEQY